The 22 T cell receptor beta chains presented below share a single source sample, sequenced in a study of blood T cell repertoires in COVID-19. Measured with immunoSEQ multiplex PCR; TCRdb has only the in-frame clones, and not every one. The top ten clones hold about 39% of a sample with about 120,000 clones, 79% of them seen once. Sequenced sample: peripheral blood. The receptors shown here come from a man in his forties with active or convalescent COVID-19.

The chain combines TRBV5-4 with TRBJ2-3, with 9 positions matching TRBD2. The germline gives CDR1 SGHNT, CDR2 YYREEE (reference sequence). Germline trimming cut 0 bases from V and 7 bases from J; bases unmatched to any gene: 15. This CDR3 spans 18 amino acids. The CDR3 DNA sequence: TGTGCCAGCAGCTTGGAGGGGCGCGGGGGGGCGGTAGGAAATACGCAGTATTTT. Amino acid sequence: CASSLEGRGGAVGNTQYF. The variable domain in full, with the rest retrieved from reference TRBV5-4 and TRBJ2-3, is ETGVTQSPTHLIKTRGQQVTLRCSSQSGHNTVSWYQQALGQGPQFIFQYYREEENGRGNFPPRFSGLQFPNYSSELNVNALELDDSALYLCASSLEGRGGAVGNTQYFGPGTRLTVL.

This sequence joins TRBV9 and TRBJ2-7, with a possible D match to TRBD2 (5 bases). From germline, CDR1 is SGDLS and CDR2 YYNGEE. With 0 bases removed from V and 4 bases from J, the gap between germline ends came to 14 bases. This CDR3 spans 15 amino acids. This CDR3 is CASSVAAGVKYEQYF. As DNA, the CDR3 is TGTGCCAGCAGCGTAGCGGCCGGGGTGAAGTACGAGCAGTACTTC.

The chain links TRBV4-1 to TRBJ1-1; D gene unclear. Trimming cost V 2 bases and J 6 bases, with 13 bases left between them. CDR1 and CDR2 from the germline V gene are MGHRA and YSYEKL. This CDR3 region has 14 residues. In nucleotides, the CDR3 is TGCGCCAGCAGCCAACACCGGGGTGCCCCTGAAGCTTTCTTT. Its translation: CASSQHRGAPEAFF.

The V gene is TRBV4-3, the J gene TRBJ1-5; 7 bases line up with TRBD1. This CDR3 is 18 amino acids long. V dropped 3 bases and J dropped 3; count of bases not matched to a gene: 14. Germline V lookup: CDR1 LGHNA, CDR2 YSLEER. The CDR3 nucleotides read TGCGCCAGCAGCCAGACCCCCTTTGGACAGGAGACCAATCAGCCCCAGCATTTT. Its translation is CASSQTPFGQETNQPQHF.

Written as DNA, the CDR3 is TGTGCCAGCAGTGTGACAGGGAGCAATCAGCCCCAGCATTTT. Translated, it gives CASSVTGSNQPQHF. The chain employs TRBV27 and TRBJ1-5; 7 positions agree with TRBD1. The CDR3 has 14 residues. CDR1 and CDR2 from the germline V gene are MNHEY and SMNVEV (reference sequence). With 5 bases clipped from V and 1 base from J, the junction kept 2 bases outside the gene matches.

The chain joins TRBV28 to TRBJ2-7, with D maybe TRBD2 (6 bases). From germline, CDR1 is MDHEN and CDR2 SYDVKM. The CDR3 contains 14 residues. The V end lost 3 bases, the J end lost 9 bases, and 18 bases lay between the germline ends. CDR3 in DNA: TGTGCCAGCAGTTTCCGCCAGGGAGGCCTGTGGCAGTACTTC. Its protein is CASSFRQGGLWQYF.

This sequence joins TRBV27 and TRBJ2-3, with 10 nucleotides matching TRBD2. The germline gives CDR1 MNHEY, CDR2 SMNVEV (reference sequence). After removal of 5 bases from V and 2 bases from J, the junction contained 1 base not matched to a gene. The CDR3 is 14 residues long. The chain's CDR3 is CASSGLADTDTQYF. The CDR3 DNA follows: TGTGCCAGCAGTGGACTAGCGGACACAGATACGCAGTATTTT.

The gene calls are TRBV10-1 and TRBJ2-3; no definite D call. The CDR3 is 13 amino acids. Germline V gives CDR1 WNHNN, CDR2 SYGVQD (reference sequence). Trimming left V 3 bases short and J 0 bases short, with 4 bases between. DNA of the CDR3: TGCGCCAGCAGTGACGGGAGCACAGATACGCAGTATTTT. This gives the protein CASSDGSTDTQYF.

The chain employs TRBV7-2 and TRBJ2-7; 10 bases align to TRBD1. The germline gives CDR1 SGHTA, CDR2 FQGNSA. Germline trimming cut 4 bases from V and 4 bases from J; bases unmatched to any gene: 7. This CDR3 has 15 amino acids. Here the CDR3 reads CASSSAGTGAYEQYF. In DNA form, the CDR3 reads TGTGCCAGCAGCTCAGCCGGGACAGGGGCGTACGAGCAGTACTTC.

V and J are TRBV5-1 and TRBJ1-1; D might be TRBD1 (5 bases). The CDR3 runs to 15 residues. Between the trimmed V and J ends, which lost 4 bases and 4 bases, there was a span of 17 bases. Germline CDR1 SGHRS, CDR2 YFSETQ. CDR3 loop: CASSAGAPGGTEAFF. DNA of the CDR3: TGCGCCAGCAGCGCGGGAGCTCCCGGGGGCACTGAAGCTTTCTTT.

This clone has only a few counts. This chain joins TRBV10-3 and TRBJ1-1; no definite D call. The CDR3 contains 12 residues. The V end was cut by 11 bases, the J end by 1 base, with 11 bases between. Germline CDR1 and CDR2: ENHRY and SYGVKD. CDR3 protein: CAAGLQNTEAFF. CDR3 DNA sequence: TGTGCCGCAGGACTCCAGAACACTGAAGCTTTCTTT.

The V call is TRBV28, the J call TRBJ2-6; the D gene is possibly TRBD1 (5 bases). Trimming removed 5 bases at V and 4 bases at J, with 12 bases between. Germline CDR1 and CDR2: MDHEN and SYDVKM. The CDR3 has 15 residues. The chain's CDR3 is CASSTDSTGANVLTF. The DNA of the CDR3 is TGTGCCAGCAGTACAGACAGTACAGGGGCCAACGTCCTGACTTTC.

V usage is TRBV5-6 and J usage is TRBJ1-1, with a weak D call TRBD1 (5 bases). This CDR3 comprises 13 residues. Between the trimmed V and J ends, which lost 3 bases and 2 bases, there was a span of 8 bases. The germline V gene encodes CDR1 SGHDT and CDR2 YYEEEE. The CDR3 coding sequence is TGTGCCAGCAGCTGGGGGGTTAACACTGAAGCTTTCTTT. Protein: CASSWGVNTEAFF.

This clone was observed a few times. The chain joins TRBV11-2 to TRBJ1-1; unclear D gene. V was clipped by 3 bases and J by 0 bases, with 14 bases between them. CDR3 size: 16 residues. Germline CDR1 SGHAT, CDR2 FQNNGV. This CDR3 is CASSFSRKGVNTEAFF. In DNA, the CDR3 is TGTGCCAGCAGCTTTTCTAGGAAAGGCGTGAACACTGAAGCTTTCTTT. Supplemented by reference TRBV11-2 and TRBJ1-1, the full variable domain reads EAGVAQSPRYKIIEKRQSVAFWCNPISGHATLYWYQQILGQGPKLLIQFQNNGVVDDSQLPKDRFSAERLKGVDSTLKIQPAKLEDSAVYLCASSFSRKGVNTEAFFGQGTRLTVV.

The genes are TRBV27 and TRBJ1-1; TRBD1 is a possible D gene (5 bases). Germline V gene lookup returns CDR1 MNHEY and CDR2 SMNVEV (reference sequence). CDR3 length: 14 residues. The V end was cut by 7 bases, the J end by 4 bases, with 16 bases between. The CDR3 coding sequence is TGTGCCAGCAACCTGCGCCAGGGTAGCACTGAAGCTTTCTTT. Amino acid sequence: CASNLRQGSTEAFF.

V is TRBV5-1 and J is TRBJ2-1; a weak D match, TRBD1 (7 bases). The CDR3 sequence is 14 residues long. Germline CDR1 is SGHRS and CDR2 is YFSETQ. V lost 3 bases to trimming and J lost 7 bases, with 14 bases between them. CDR3 sequence: CASSSAGGRNEQFF. CDR3 DNA: TGCGCCAGCAGCTCGGCAGGGGGGCGGAATGAGCAGTTCTTC.

This chain joins TRBV7-9 and TRBJ1-3, with a tentative D call TRBD1 (6 bases). The CDR3 extends over 16 amino acids. Looked up from germline, CDR1 is SEHNR and CDR2 is FQNEAQ (reference sequence). Deletions cut 7 bases from V and 2 bases from J, with 18 bases between. CDR3 amino acids: CASTISGGRAGNTIYF. DNA of the CDR3: TGTGCCAGCACTATTTCCGGGGGGCGAGCTGGAAACACCATATATTTT.

This clone was seen only once. The chain couples TRBV30 to TRBJ1-2; TRBD1 agrees at 9 bases. The V gene's germline CDR1 is GTSNPN and CDR2 SVGIG (reference sequence). This CDR3 has 16 amino acids. V was pared by 3 bases and J by 4 bases, with 12 bases of the junction left unmatched. The CDR3 region is CAWRFTGTGTVYGYTF. CDR3 DNA sequence: TGTGCCTGGAGGTTCACCGGGACAGGGACTGTCTATGGCTACACCTTC.

The gene calls are TRBV3-1 (or the pseudogene TRBV3-2) and TRBJ2-7; the match to TRBD2 covers 10 bases. The CDR3 is made up of 15 amino acids. Germline loops: CDR1 LGHDT, CDR2 YNNKEL (reference sequence). Germline trimming cut 4 bases from V and 4 bases from J; bases unmatched to any gene: 7. CDR3: CASSLTAGGVYEQYF. The CDR3 DNA reads TGTGCCAGCAGCCTTACAGCGGGAGGGGTTTACGAGCAGTACTTC.

This sequence joins TRBV3-1 (or the pseudogene TRBV3-2) and TRBJ1-2; D not resolved. The CDR3 has 13 amino acids. V dropped 7 bases and J dropped 4 bases, with 13 bases sitting between them. Germline-derived CDR1 and CDR2 are LGHDT and YNNKEL (reference sequence). The CDR3 DNA reads as TGTGCCAGCACCTCCTGTTTCTGCTATGGCTACACCTTC. It yields the protein CASTSCFCYGYTF.

The chain combines TRBV9 with TRBJ2-7, with a weak D call TRBD1 (5 bases). CDR1 SGDLS and CDR2 YYNGEE come from the germline V gene. The V end was cut by 0 bases, the J end by 7 bases, with 11 bases between. The CDR3 runs to 13 residues. CDR3 amino acids: CASSVVAQGEQYF. For the CDR3, the DNA is TGTGCCAGCAGCGTAGTCGCCCAGGGAGAGCAGTACTTC.

V usage is TRBV24-1 and J usage is TRBJ2-1, with D possibly matching TRBD2 (6 bases). Trimming removed 6 bases from V and 4 bases from J, with 9 bases in between. Per germline, CDR1 KGHDR and CDR2 SFDVKD. CDR3 length: 13 residues. The CDR3 here is CATSPREYNEQFF. CDR3 sequence (DNA): TGTGCCACCAGTCCCCGGGAGTACAATGAGCAGTTCTTC.